This entry lists 10 T cell receptor beta chains sequenced from one sample in a study of shared clonotypes between healthy human individuals (TCRdb year 2020). The library was prepared using the immunoSEQ multiplex PCR assay. The clones in this table, taken by TCRdb from immuneACCESS, are in-frame only. Not every clone is retained; where verified, under half of the shortfall comes from an unresolved V gene, and the cause of the rest is unknown. The sample contains about 520,000 clones, 78% of them found a single time. The top ten constitute approximately 12% of the sample. Sequencing was carried out using PBMCs. The receptors originated from a woman in her thirties or forties in good health. Some clones in this sample may be carry-over from other donors' samples.

This chain uses TRBV19 with TRBJ2-1, with a possible D match to TRBD1 (6 bases). Germline values: CDR1 LNHDA, CDR2 SQIVND (reference sequence). The V end lost 4 bases, the J end lost 6 bases, and 10 bases lay between the germline ends. The CDR3 has 13 residues. This CDR3 reads CASSTLTGNEQFF. The DNA of the CDR3 is TGTGCCAGTAGTACCCTGACAGGCAATGAGCAGTTCTTC. Full variable domain (remainder filled in from reference TRBV19 and TRBJ2-1): DGGITQSPKYLFRKEGQNVTLSCEQNLNHDAMYWYRQDPGQGLRLIYYSQIVNDFQKGDIAEGYSVSREKKESFPLTVTSAQKNPTAFYLCASSTLTGNEQFFGPGTRLTVL.

CDR3 DNA: TGTGCCAGCAGCCCCCCCGCGACAGGGCCTTACGAGCAGTACTTC. Amino acid sequence: CASSPPATGPYEQYF. V gene TRBV7-2 combines with J gene TRBJ2-7, with 7 bases that match TRBD1. The germline CDR1 and CDR2 sequences are SGHTA and FQGNSA. V shed 5 bases, J shed 4 bases, and the junction held 11 bases outside the gene matches. The CDR3 length is 15 residues.

The genes are TRBV5-1 and TRBJ2-7; TRBD2 matches at 14 bases. The CDR3 loop spans 15 amino acids. Per the germline V gene, CDR1 is SGHRS and CDR2 is YFSETQ. The V segment lost 3 bases and the J segment 9 bases; nucleotides outside the gene matches: 8. The CDR3 reads CASSWGTSGSRVQYF. The CDR3 DNA is TGCGCCAGCAGCTGGGGGACTAGCGGGAGTCGAGTGCAGTACTTC.

The rearrangement links TRBV28 to TRBJ2-7; D ambiguous. V was trimmed by 3 bases and J by 2 bases, leaving 8 bases between them. The CDR3 loop spans 13 amino acids. Per the germline V gene, CDR1 is MDHEN and CDR2 is SYDVKM. CDR3 amino acids: CASSLVRPYEQYF. The DNA for the CDR3 is TGTGCCAGCAGTTTGGTCAGACCCTACGAGCAGTACTTC. Complete variable domain (other parts from reference TRBV28 and TRBJ2-7): DVKVTQSSRYLVKRTGEKVFLECVQDMDHENMFWYRQDPGLGLRLIYFSYDVKMKEKGDIPEGYSVSREKKERFSLILESASTNQTSMYLCASSLVRPYEQYFGPGTRLTVT.

The V call is TRBV27, the J call TRBJ2-3, with 10 bases lining up with TRBD2. Per germline, CDR1 MNHEY and CDR2 SMNVEV (reference sequence). The CDR3 extends over 16 amino acids. The V and J ends lost 6 bases and 4 bases, in that order; junction bases with no gene match: 10. CDR3 DNA sequence: TGTGCCAGCAGCCTAGCTAGCGGGAGAGGTTCAGATACGCAGTATTTT. It translates to CASSLASGRGSDTQYF.

A remark on this clone: At one of its ends the junction is not consistent with the germline gene, which may arise from a read error. Other DNA sequences in the sample encode the same CDR3. V usage is TRBV5-1 and J usage is TRBJ1-1; tentatively, D is TRBD1 (5 bases). The germline V gene has CDR1 SGHRS and CDR2 YFSETQ. The length of the CDR3 is 14 residues. For the CDR3, the DNA is TGTGCCAGCAGCTTGGATGGGGCGAACACTGAAGCTTTCTTT. Its protein product is CASSLDGANTEAFF.

This chain links TRBV7-3 with TRBJ1-4; D call uncertain. The V end lost 3 bases, the J end lost 0 bases, and 8 bases lay between the germline ends. This CDR3 has 15 residues. The germline gives CDR1 SGHTA, CDR2 FQGTGA. CDR3 nucleotide sequence: TGTGCCAGCAGCTTCGGGAGTGCAACTAATGAAAAACTGTTTTTT. It specifies CASSFGSATNEKLFF.

The chain has TRBV27 and TRBJ1-1; weak D call: TRBD1 (6 bases). V gave up 7 bases and J gave up 0 bases, with 21 bases separating them. CDR1 and CDR2 (germline): MNHEY, SMNVEV (reference sequence). The CDR3 covers 17 residues. CDR3 sequence reads: CASTPRTWGAMNTEAFF. The CDR3, as DNA: TGTGCCAGCACCCCTCGGACGTGGGGGGCCATGAACACTGAAGCTTTCTTT.

The rearrangement links TRBV6-5 to TRBJ2-7; D may be TRBD2 (6 bases). CDR3 length equals 13 residues. In germline, CDR1 is MNHEY, CDR2 SVGAGI. V lost 11 bases to trimming and J lost 0 bases, with 14 bases between them. CDR3 amino acids: CAVGGSGSYEQYF. CDR3 DNA: TGTGCCGTGGGGGGTAGCGGCTCCTACGAGCAGTACTTC.

This chain joins TRBV27 and TRBJ2-3; 7 bases are shared with TRBD2. The V and J ends lost 5 bases and 0 bases, in that order; junction bases with no gene match: 5. The CDR3 consists of 15 residues. Germline CDR1 is MNHEY and CDR2 is SMNVEV (reference sequence). The DNA of the CDR3 is TGTGCCAGCAGTCGGCTAGCGGAAAGCACAGATACGCAGTATTTT. It is translated as CASSRLAESTDTQYF.